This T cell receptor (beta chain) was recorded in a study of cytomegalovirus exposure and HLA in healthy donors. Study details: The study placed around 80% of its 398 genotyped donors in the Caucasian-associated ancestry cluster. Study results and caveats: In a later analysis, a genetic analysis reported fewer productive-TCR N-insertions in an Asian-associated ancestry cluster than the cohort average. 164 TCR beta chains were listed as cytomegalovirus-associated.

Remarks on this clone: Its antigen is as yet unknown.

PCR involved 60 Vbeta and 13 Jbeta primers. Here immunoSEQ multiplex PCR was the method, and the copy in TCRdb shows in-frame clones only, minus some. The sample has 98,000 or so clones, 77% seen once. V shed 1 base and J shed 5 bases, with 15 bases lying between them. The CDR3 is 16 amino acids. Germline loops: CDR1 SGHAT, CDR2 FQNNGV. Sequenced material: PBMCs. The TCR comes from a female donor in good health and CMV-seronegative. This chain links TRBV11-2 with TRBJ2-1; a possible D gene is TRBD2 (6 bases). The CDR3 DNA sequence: TGTGCCAGCAGCTTAGGAGGCGGGCGGAGGGACAATGAGCAGTTCTTC. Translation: CASSLGGGRRDNEQFF. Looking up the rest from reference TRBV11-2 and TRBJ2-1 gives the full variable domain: EAGVAQSPRYKIIEKRQSVAFWCNPISGHATLYWYQQILGQGPKLLIQFQNNGVVDDSQLPKDRFSAERLKGVDSTLKIQPAKLEDSAVYLCASSLGGGRRDNEQFFGPGTRLTVL.